This T cell receptor (beta chain) was identified during a study of blood T cells in healthy people across ages. Isolation recovered at least 6 million PBMCs from every sample. For the second PCR, which ran for 7 to 11 cycles, a sample-barcoded 5' primer and a J-beta primer mix were used. TCRdb reprocessed the 5' RACE reads with MiXCR, giving one entry per CDR3 protein. This table holds fewer than 2,000,000 distinct CDR3 sequences, around 40% found once. The CDR3 sequence is 13 residues long. Trimming removed 1 base from V and 5 bases from J, with 8 bases in between. Germline V gene data show CDR1 as LNHNV and CDR2 as YYDKDF (reference sequence).

This sequence joins TRBV15 and TRBJ2-5, with no clear D. The sequence was obtained from a human donor in good health. The sample comprised blood. For the CDR3, the DNA is TGTGCCACCAGCAGAGGCGGATTTGAGACCCAGTACTTC. Translation: CATSRGGFETQYF. The full variable domain, rest sourced from reference TRBV15 and TRBJ2-5, is DAMVIQNPRYQVTQFGKPVTLSCSQTLNHNVMYWYQQKSSQAPKLLFHYYDKDFNNEADTPDNFQSRRPNTSFCFLDIRSPGLGDTAMYLCATSRGGFETQYFGPGTRLLVL.